The 9 T cell receptor beta chains below come from one sample, sequenced in a study of shared clonotypes between healthy human individuals. Only in-frame clones appear in the TCRdb table, and some are missing; sequencing was by immunoSEQ multiplex PCR. The sample has about 2 million clones, 95% seen once; the top ten hold approximately 0.13%. Input material: naive CD4+ T cells sorted from blood. Documented subset: CD45RA+ positively selected. The source is a man between 18 and 29 years old in good health.

This clone was picked up one time. Other DNA sequences of this sample code for an identical CDR3. The chain combines TRBV2 with TRBJ2-3, with a tentative D call TRBD2 (6 bases). Deletions cut 3 bases from V and 2 bases from J, with 9 bases between. The CDR3 has 14 residues. Per the germline V gene, CDR1 is SNHLY and CDR2 is FYNNEI. CDR3 in DNA: TGTGCCAGCAGTGACCGGGACTCCACAGATACGCAGTATTTT. Its protein product is CASSDRDSTDTQYF.

The V and J genes are TRBV5-1 and TRBJ1-5, with 8 bases matching TRBD1. CDR1 is SGHRS, CDR2 YFSETQ, per germline. The V gene end was trimmed by 4 bases and the J gene end by 4 bases; junction bases not matched to a gene: 7. The length of the CDR3 is 15 residues. The CDR3 DNA sequence: TGCGCCAGCAGCCAGGGGACAGGAGTTAATCAGCCCCAGCATTTT. Amino acid sequence: CASSQGTGVNQPQHF.

This clone was counted a single time. An end of the junction does not agree with germline; a read error may underlie this. The chain employs TRBV7-7 and TRBJ2-7; no firm D call. The CDR3 is made up of 13 amino acids. Germline CDR1 SSHAT, CDR2 FNYEAQ (reference sequence). Here the CDR3 reads CASSLAPTYEQYF. In nucleotides, the CDR3 is TGTGCTAGCAGCTTAGCTCCGACCTACGAGCAGTACTTC.

The rearrangement joins TRBV25-1 to TRBJ1-6; D is unclear. Trimming took off 3 bases at V and 7 bases at J, with 13 bases between the two ends. The CDR3 loop spans 15 amino acids. CDR1 is MGHDK, CDR2 SYGVNS, per germline. Here the CDR3 DNA reads TGTGCCAGCAGTGATCCGCCGGGTTTCAATTCACCCCTCCACTTT. Protein sequence: CASSDPPGFNSPLHF. Full variable domain (remainder filled in from reference TRBV25-1 and TRBJ1-6): EADIYQTPRYLVIGTGKKITLECSQTMGHDKMYWYQQDPGMELHLIHYSYGVNSTEKGDLSSESTVSRIRTEHFPLTLESARPSHTSQYLCASSDPPGFNSPLHFGNGTRLTVT.

The V and J genes are TRBV14 and TRBJ2-1; D gene uncertain. Germline assignment: CDR1 SGHDN and CDR2 FVKESK. The CDR3 runs 11 residues. Between the trimmed V and J ends, which lost 6 bases and 4 bases, there was a span of 4 bases. CDR3 sequence: CASSLYNEQFF. The CDR3 DNA reads as TGTGCCAGCAGTCTATACAATGAGCAGTTCTTC.

This chain joins TRBV13 and TRBJ2-7; TRBD2 might be the D (5 bases). The CDR3 totals 14 residues. CDR1 PRHDT and CDR2 FYEKMQ come from the germline V gene (reference sequence). V was shortened by 6 bases and J by 0 bases, with 12 bases between the two germline ends. The CDR3 protein is CASRKGGYSYEQYF. As DNA, the CDR3 is TGTGCCAGCAGGAAGGGCGGGTACTCCTACGAGCAGTACTTC.

The CDR3 region has the DNA TGTGCCAGCAGCTTAGGGCGGACAGCTTTGAACACTGAAGCTTTCTTT. This translates into CASSLGRTALNTEAFF. The rearrangement links TRBV7-9 to TRBJ1-1; D perhaps matches TRBD1 (6 bases). The germline V and J ends were trimmed by 1 base and 0 bases, with 12 bases remaining between them. Per the germline V gene, CDR1 is SEHNR and CDR2 is FQNEAQ (reference sequence). The CDR3 sequence is 16 residues long.

The rearrangement links TRBV19 to TRBJ1-1; D call uncertain. V was trimmed by 6 bases and J by 0 bases, leaving 14 bases between them. There are 15 residues in the CDR3. Germline lookup yields CDR1 LNHDA and CDR2 SQIVND (reference sequence). The CDR3 DNA sequence: TGTGCCAGTAGAGTCGACCGCAATCTGAACACTGAAGCTTTCTTT. It is translated as CASRVDRNLNTEAFF.

The rearrangement joins TRBV6-6 to TRBJ2-7; D remains unclear. Germline V gene sequence: CDR1 MNHNY, CDR2 SVGAGI (reference sequence). V shed 0 bases and J shed 3 bases, with 9 bases lying between them. The CDR3 has 14 residues. The DNA of the CDR3 is TGTGCCAGCAGTTACTCTTTGGGGATCTACGAGCAGTACTTC. Protein: CASSYSLGIYEQYF.